The source of this T cell receptor beta chain is a study of blood T cell repertoires in COVID-19. The wider study: Collection of acute and convalescent COVID-19 samples took place in the United States, Italy and Spain. PBMCs, B-cell-depleted T cells, or T cells were the source of the cDNA or gDNA that made up the material.

Seattle's enrolled individuals joined amid active infection and were then monitored longitudinally. This clone has more than one count but fewer than ten. This CDR3 has 14 amino acids. Looked up from germline, CDR1 is SGHKS and CDR2 is YYEKEE (reference sequence). V lost 2 bases, J lost 4 bases, and 5 bases stayed unmatched. Methods used by the authors: Quantification of nucleated cells was approximated via reference gene primer amplification. Measured with immunoSEQ multiplex PCR; TCRdb has only the in-frame clones, and not every one. For V, J and clone size, that table is used; D and trimming come from the DNA. The table includes approximately 150,000 clones, roughly four fifths detected once.

The sequencing sample was made of peripheral blood. V and J are TRBV5-5 and TRBJ2-7; 8 bases match TRBD1. The TCR was taken from a woman of 80 years or more with COVID-19, enrolled during active disease. CDR3 DNA: TGTGCCAGCAGCTTACAGGGGGATTCTTACGAGCAGTACTTC. Translating gives CASSLQGDSYEQYF.